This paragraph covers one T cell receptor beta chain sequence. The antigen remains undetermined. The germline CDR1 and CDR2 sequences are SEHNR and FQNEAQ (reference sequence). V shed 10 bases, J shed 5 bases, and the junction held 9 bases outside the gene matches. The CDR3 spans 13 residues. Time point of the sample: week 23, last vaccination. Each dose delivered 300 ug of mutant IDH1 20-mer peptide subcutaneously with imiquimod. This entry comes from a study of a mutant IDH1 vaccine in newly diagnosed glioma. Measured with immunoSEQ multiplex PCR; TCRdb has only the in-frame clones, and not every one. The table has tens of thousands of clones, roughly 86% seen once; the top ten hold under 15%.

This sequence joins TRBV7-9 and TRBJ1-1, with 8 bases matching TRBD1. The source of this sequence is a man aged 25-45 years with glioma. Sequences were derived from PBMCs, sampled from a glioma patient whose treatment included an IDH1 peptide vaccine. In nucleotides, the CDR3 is TGTGCCACCCAAGGACAGGGTTCAACTGAAGCTTTCTTT. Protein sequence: CATQGQGSTEAFF.